Shown below are 19 T cell receptor beta chains from a single sample sequenced in a study of PD-1 blockade in classical Hodgkin lymphoma. Every patient was affected by relapse after autologous stem cell transplantation, while exposure to brentuximab vedotin was not uniform. Clones were read by immunoSEQ multiplex PCR, and TCRdb kept only the in-frame ones, dropping some. The table has nearly 60,000 clones, approximately 90% seen once; the top ten hold less than 11%. The sample here was peripheral blood mononuclear cells (PBMCs), taken before the second cycle of nivolumab. These receptors were obtained from a human donor with classical Hodgkin lymphoma.

V usage is TRBV5-4 and J usage is TRBJ1-4, with D possibly being TRBD1 (6 bases). The V end was cut by 0 bases, the J end by 8 bases, with 17 bases between. This CDR3 is 16 amino acids long. Germline-derived CDR1 and CDR2 are SGHNT and YYREEE (reference sequence). The CDR3, as DNA: TGTGCCAGCAGCTTGGGGACTGGACAGCTCAGGGAAAAACTGTTTTTT. This codes for CASSLGTGQLREKLFF.

DNA for the CDR3: TGTGCCTGGAGTCGCCATCGACAGTTCTCCTACGAGCAGTACTTC. It specifies CAWSRHRQFSYEQYF. The V gene is TRBV30, the J gene TRBJ2-7; D is possibly TRBD1 (5 bases). Germline CDR1 reads GTSNPN; CDR2 reads SVGIG (reference sequence). Between the trimmed V and J ends, which lost 2 bases and 0 bases, there was a span of 14 bases. There are 15 residues in the CDR3.

The chain recombines TRBV6-6 with TRBJ2-1, with 8 bases lining up with TRBD1. The CDR3 spans 16 residues. Germline V gene sequence: CDR1 MNHNY, CDR2 SVGAGI (reference sequence). The V gene end was trimmed by 0 bases and the J gene end by 6 bases; junction bases not matched to a gene: 7. CDR3 sequence: CASSYSFDRGGNEQFF. The CDR3 DNA is TGTGCCAGCAGTTACTCGTTCGACAGGGGAGGCAATGAGCAGTTCTTC.

This sequence joins TRBV29-1 and TRBJ1-1; 8 bases line up with TRBD1. The germline V gene encodes CDR1 SQVTM and CDR2 ANQGSEA. V shed 4 bases, J shed 7 bases, and the junction held 8 bases outside the gene matches. This CDR3 region has 13 residues. CDR3 sequence: CSVGPTGGDEAFF. The CDR3 region has the DNA TGCAGCGTTGGCCCTACAGGGGGGGATGAAGCTTTCTTT.

This clone appeared once. The genes are TRBV18 and TRBJ2-7; a weak D match, TRBD1 (6 bases). V dropped 3 bases and J dropped 6 bases, with 15 bases sitting between them. CDR1 and CDR2 (germline): KGHSH, LQKENI. CDR3 length: 14 amino acids. In DNA, the CDR3 is TGTGCCAGCTCACCGGATGCAGGGGTGGGCGAGCAGTACTTC. Encoded protein: CASSPDAGVGEQYF.

In this sample, this clone turned up once. This chain uses TRBV28 with TRBJ2-7; 9 nucleotides agree with TRBD2. From germline, CDR1 is MDHEN and CDR2 SYDVKM. The CDR3 has 18 amino acids. Trimming took 7 bases from V and 6 from J; bases not matched to a gene: 22. This CDR3 reads CASTFRQGMVAGVGEQYF. CDR3 in DNA: TGTGCCAGCACTTTTAGACAGGGAATGGTAGCGGGAGTCGGCGAGCAGTACTTC.

The J gene is TRBJ2-1, the V gene TRBV27; D gene uncertain. V was pared by 0 bases and J by 4 bases, with 7 bases between. This CDR3 spans 14 amino acids. In germline, CDR1 is MNHEY, CDR2 SMNVEV (reference sequence). CDR3 in amino acids: CASSLSAPYNEQFF. CDR3 DNA sequence: TGTGCCAGCAGTTTATCGGCCCCTTACAATGAGCAGTTCTTC.

The chain is built from TRBV6-6 and TRBJ2-1; D perhaps matches TRBD1 (6 bases). The CDR3 contains 15 residues. From germline, CDR1 is MNHNY and CDR2 SVGAGI (reference sequence). V gave up 2 bases and J gave up 7 bases, with 15 bases separating them. The CDR3 DNA reads TGTGCCAGCAGTTACCCCCAGGACAGCCTAAATGAGCAGTTCTTC. It is translated as CASSYPQDSLNEQFF.

This clone was picked up one time. This chain connects TRBV27 to TRBJ2-1, with 7 bases lining up with TRBD1. Trimming removed 5 bases from V and 4 bases from J; junction bases left unmatched: 8. CDR3 size: 15 residues. The V gene's germline CDR1 is MNHEY and CDR2 SMNVEV (reference sequence). CDR3 sequence: CASSPGTEVYNEQFF. The CDR3 DNA reads TGTGCCAGCAGTCCAGGGACAGAAGTATACAATGAGCAGTTCTTC.

CDR3 in amino acids: CASSEIGGSYNEQFF. CDR3 bases: TGTGCCAGCAGTGAAATAGGGGGCTCCTACAATGAGCAGTTCTTC. This chain connects TRBV6-1 to TRBJ2-1, with D possibly being TRBD1 (6 bases). The length of the CDR3 is 15 residues. CDR1 is MNHNS and CDR2 is SASEGT in the germline V gene. Trimming pared 2 bases from V and 0 bases from J, leaving 8 bases between.

V gene TRBV11-1 combines with J gene TRBJ2-7; TRBD1 or TRBD2 may be the D gene (5 bases each). With 4 bases removed from V and 7 bases from J, the gap between germline ends came to 26 bases. Germline V lookup: CDR1 SGHAT, CDR2 FQDESV (reference sequence). This CDR3 has 17 amino acids. CDR3: CASSSGLVGHGVVEQYF. In DNA, the CDR3 is TGTGCCAGCAGCTCAGGGCTGGTGGGCCACGGGGTGGTTGAGCAGTACTTC.

The rearrangement uses TRBV9 and TRBJ2-3; TRBD2 is a possible D gene (7 bases). The V gene's germline CDR1 is SGDLS and CDR2 YYNGEE. There are 15 residues in the CDR3. V was shortened by 3 bases and J by 5 bases, with 16 bases between the two germline ends. CDR3 amino acids: CASSGKGGSRDTQYF. The CDR3 nucleotides are TGTGCCAGCAGCGGGAAGGGGGGGTCCCGAGATACGCAGTATTTT.

The chain couples TRBV4-3 to TRBJ1-4, with unresolved D. The V and J ends lost 3 bases and 8 bases respectively, with 19 bases between them. Germline V CDR1 and CDR2: LGHNA, YSLEER. The CDR3 is 16 residues long. The CDR3 sequence is CASSHVILSEEEKLFF. The CDR3 coding sequence is TGCGCCAGCAGCCATGTAATACTATCCGAGGAGGAAAAACTGTTTTTT.

The chain has TRBV13 and TRBJ1-4; weak D call: TRBD1 (6 bases). This CDR3 is built from 14 residues. V was clipped by 5 bases and J by 2 bases, with 9 bases between them. Germline loops: CDR1 PRHDT, CDR2 FYEKMQ (reference sequence). Written as DNA, the CDR3 is TGTGCCAGCAGCCCCCAGGGGACTAATGAAAAACTGTTTTTT. Translation gives CASSPQGTNEKLFF.

V usage is TRBV7-9 and J usage is TRBJ2-1; 10 positions agree with TRBD2. J was trimmed by 3 bases and V by 5 bases; bases with no gene match: 16. This CDR3 comprises 19 residues. Germline V gene sequence: CDR1 SEHNR, CDR2 FQNEAQ (reference sequence). CDR3 amino acids: CASSPQTSGILPDYNEQFF. The CDR3 region has the DNA TGTGCCAGCAGCCCCCAAACTAGCGGGATTTTGCCCGACTACAATGAGCAGTTCTTC.

The gene calls are TRBV6-1 and TRBJ2-3; 14 positions match TRBD2. The CDR3 runs 18 residues. V lost 4 bases and J lost 0; bases outside the gene matches: 6. Germline V gene data show CDR1 as MNHNS and CDR2 as SASEGT. As DNA, the CDR3 is TGTGCCAGCAGTGCCGGGACTAGCGGGAGAGACAGCACAGATACGCAGTATTTT. This translates into CASSAGTSGRDSTDTQYF.

V is TRBV2 and J is TRBJ1-1, with D possibly matching TRBD1 (5 bases). CDR1 and CDR2 (germline): SNHLY, FYNNEI. The CDR3 spans 14 residues. Trimming stripped 8 bases from V and 4 bases from J, with 17 bases between. CDR3 nucleotides: TGTGCCAGCGAAAAGGCAGGGTTGATCACTGAAGCTTTCTTT. Protein sequence: CASEKAGLITEAFF.

The rearrangement uses TRBV29-1 and TRBJ2-1, with 8 bases that match TRBD1. Unmatched junction bases numbered 5, after V lost 6 bases and J lost 7 bases. The CDR3 loop spans 12 amino acids. Per the germline V gene, CDR1 is SQVTM and CDR2 is ANQGSEA. In DNA form, the CDR3 reads TGCAGCGTGAGGACAGGGAGGAATGAGCAGTTCTTC. The encoded protein is CSVRTGRNEQFF.

The chain uses TRBV28 and TRBJ2-2, with 14 bases that match TRBD2. This CDR3 is built from 19 residues. Trimming at V came to 2 bases and at J to 0 bases, leaving 5 bases not matched to a gene. Germline CDR1 reads MDHEN; CDR2 reads SYDVKM. The CDR3 sequence is CASSLTGLAGVPNTGELFF. The CDR3, as DNA: TGTGCCAGCAGTTTAACGGGACTAGCGGGAGTACCGAACACCGGGGAGCTGTTTTTT.